This T cell receptor beta chain was retrieved from a study of blood T cell repertoires in COVID-19 (dated by TCRdb to 2018 to 2020). Notes on the research overall: Samples from collaborators originated in the United States, Italy and Spain and spanned both the acute and convalescent phases of COVID-19. The prospective study material was composed of cDNA or gDNA derived from T cells, B-cell-depleted T cells, or PBMCs. Subjects who had been exposed to COVID-19, were actively infected with it, or had recovered from it provided the deeply sampled blood TCRbeta repertoires that made up the dataset. A freely available public database, intended as a resource for researchers studying the immune response to SARS-CoV-2, is where the repertoires were released. Samples were obtained from the ongoing ImmuneRACE study (first 160 participants) and from 1,254 subjects provided by 6 global collaborators. Sample metadata almost always included a de-identified subject ID, COVID-19 status, age in years and sex. Where HLA class I and class II types were available, the types were taken from metadata supplied by the sample provider, not from assay-based typing. The paper as a whole reports these results and caveats: The quantity of clinical and demographic metadata differed by source and by participant and was supplied without curation.

One collaborating source in Seattle enrolled patients while the patients were actively infected and followed the patients over time throughout the course of disease. The collaborating institutions used their own protocols to collect whole blood in K2EDTA tubes. For TCRbeta analysis, collaborators shipped samples as frozen whole blood, isolated PBMCs, or DNA extracted from either of those sample types. This clone was observed once. Its antigen specificity is not known. No much larger clone exists at a distance of one base, and base qualities are not known. TCRbeta CDR3 regions were amplified from genomic DNA by means of the immunoSEQ Assay, a bias-controlled multiplex PCR. The study's processing was this. Nucleated cell counts per sample were estimated from amplification of reference gene primers within the assay. Sequence reads were collapsed and filtered to measure the absolute abundance of every unique TCRbeta CDR3 rearrangement. For each sample, productive Simpson clonality was calculated as the square root of Simpson's diversity index over productive rearrangements. The immuneACCESS repertoire file appears here via TCRdb, limited to in-frame rearrangements. These files lack a portion of the clones; in checked studies, under half of the deficit traces to unresolved V genes, and the cause of the others is not known. D and trimming were read from the DNA, whereas the V and J calls and clone size are those reported in that table. The sample table holds over 100,000 clones, of which around 86% were seen once. The leading ten clones occupy more than 9.5% of the sample.

CDR1 and CDR2 were assigned from the germline V gene as SGHVS and FNYEAQ. Ends trimmed: V by 2 bases, J by 2 bases; bases unmatched to a gene: 3. The cysteine opens and the phenylalanine closes a CDR3 of 14 amino acids. This entry keeps only the CDR3 DNA: 42 bases, framed from base 1. The chain is encoded by TRBV7-6 joined to TRBJ2-7; TRBD2 fits 7 bases in the junction. The clonotype comes from a woman aged 65 to 85 with COVID-19, enrolled during active disease. Material for sequencing was peripheral blood. The CDR3 amino acid sequence is: CASSLNSGAYEQYF. The nucleotides read TGTGCCAGCAGCTTAAACAGCGGGGCCTACGAGCAGTACTTC.